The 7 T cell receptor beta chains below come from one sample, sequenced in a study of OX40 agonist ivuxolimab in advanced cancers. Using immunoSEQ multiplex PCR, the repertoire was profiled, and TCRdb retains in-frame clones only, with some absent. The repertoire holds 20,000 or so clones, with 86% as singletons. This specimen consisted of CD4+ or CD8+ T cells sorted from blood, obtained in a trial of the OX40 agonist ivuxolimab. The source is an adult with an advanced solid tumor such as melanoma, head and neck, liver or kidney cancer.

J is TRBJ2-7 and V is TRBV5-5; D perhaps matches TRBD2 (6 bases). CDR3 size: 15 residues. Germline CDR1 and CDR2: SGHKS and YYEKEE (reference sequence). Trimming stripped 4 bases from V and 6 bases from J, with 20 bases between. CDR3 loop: CASSLQGALGGEQYF. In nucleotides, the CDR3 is TGTGCCAGCAGCCTACAAGGGGCCCTGGGGGGCGAGCAGTACTTC.

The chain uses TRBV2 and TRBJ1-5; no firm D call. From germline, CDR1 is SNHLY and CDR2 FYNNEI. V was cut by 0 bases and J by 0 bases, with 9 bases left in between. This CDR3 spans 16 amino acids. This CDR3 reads CASSEAIVTSNQPQHF. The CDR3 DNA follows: TGTGCCAGCAGTGAAGCCATTGTCACTAGCAATCAGCCCCAGCATTTT. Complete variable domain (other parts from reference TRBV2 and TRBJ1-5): EPEVTQTPSHQVTQMGQEVILRCVPISNHLYFYWYRQILGQKVEFLVSFYNNEISEKSEIFDDQFSVERPDGSNFTLKIRSTKLEDSAMYFCASSEAIVTSNQPQHFGDGTRLSIL.

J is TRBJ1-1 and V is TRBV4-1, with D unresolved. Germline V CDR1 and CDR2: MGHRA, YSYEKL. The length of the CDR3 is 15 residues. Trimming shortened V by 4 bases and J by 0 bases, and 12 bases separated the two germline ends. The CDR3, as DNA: TGCGCCAGCAGCCTCGAAGGCTTCCTGAACACTGAAGCTTTCTTT. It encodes CASSLEGFLNTEAFF.

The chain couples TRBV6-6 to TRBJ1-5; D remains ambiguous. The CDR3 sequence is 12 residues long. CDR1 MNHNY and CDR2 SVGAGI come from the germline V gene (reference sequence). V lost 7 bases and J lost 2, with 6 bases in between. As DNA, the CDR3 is TGTGCCAGCAAGGGCGGCAATCAGCCCCAGCATTTT. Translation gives CASKGGNQPQHF.

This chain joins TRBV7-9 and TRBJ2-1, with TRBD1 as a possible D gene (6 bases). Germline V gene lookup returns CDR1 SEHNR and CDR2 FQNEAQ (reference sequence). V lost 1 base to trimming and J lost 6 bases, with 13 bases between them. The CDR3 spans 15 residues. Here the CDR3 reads CASSLVAGVSNEQFF. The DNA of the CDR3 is TGTGCCAGCAGCTTAGTGGCAGGGGTTAGCAATGAGCAGTTCTTC.

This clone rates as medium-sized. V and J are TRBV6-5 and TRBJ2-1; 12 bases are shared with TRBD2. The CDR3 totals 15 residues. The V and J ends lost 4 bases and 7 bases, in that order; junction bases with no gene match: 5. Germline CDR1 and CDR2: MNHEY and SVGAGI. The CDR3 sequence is CASSWTSGIKNEQFF. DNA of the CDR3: TGTGCCAGCAGTTGGACTAGCGGGATTAAGAATGAGCAGTTCTTC.

The CDR3 coding sequence is TGTGCCAGCAGCCCGGGACTAAACAATGAGCAGTTCTTC. It translates to CASSPGLNNEQFF. V is TRBV14 and J is TRBJ2-1, with 7 nucleotides matching TRBD2. This CDR3 is built from 13 residues. V shed 4 bases, J shed 5 bases, and the junction held 2 bases outside the gene matches. Germline CDR1 reads SGHDN; CDR2 reads FVKESK.